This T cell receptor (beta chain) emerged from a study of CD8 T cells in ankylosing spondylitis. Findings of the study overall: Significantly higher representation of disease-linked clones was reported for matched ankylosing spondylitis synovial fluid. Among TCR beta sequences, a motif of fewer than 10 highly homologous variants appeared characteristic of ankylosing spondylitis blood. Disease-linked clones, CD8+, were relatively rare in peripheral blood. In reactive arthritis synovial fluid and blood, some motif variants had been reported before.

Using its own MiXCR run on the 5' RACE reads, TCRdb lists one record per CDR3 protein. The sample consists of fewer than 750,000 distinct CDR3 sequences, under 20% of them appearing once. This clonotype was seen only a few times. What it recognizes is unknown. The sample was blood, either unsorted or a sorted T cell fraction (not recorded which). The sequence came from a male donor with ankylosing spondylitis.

The CDR3 bases are TGTGCCATCAGAGGGGGGAACACTGAAGCTTTCTTT. Encoded protein: CAIRGGNTEAFF. The V gene is TRBV10-3, the J gene TRBJ1-1, with D tentatively TRBD1 (6 bases). The CDR3 contains 12 residues. Germline V gene lookup returns CDR1 ENHRY and CDR2 SYGVKD. Trimming left V 6 bases short and J 1 base short, with 6 bases between.